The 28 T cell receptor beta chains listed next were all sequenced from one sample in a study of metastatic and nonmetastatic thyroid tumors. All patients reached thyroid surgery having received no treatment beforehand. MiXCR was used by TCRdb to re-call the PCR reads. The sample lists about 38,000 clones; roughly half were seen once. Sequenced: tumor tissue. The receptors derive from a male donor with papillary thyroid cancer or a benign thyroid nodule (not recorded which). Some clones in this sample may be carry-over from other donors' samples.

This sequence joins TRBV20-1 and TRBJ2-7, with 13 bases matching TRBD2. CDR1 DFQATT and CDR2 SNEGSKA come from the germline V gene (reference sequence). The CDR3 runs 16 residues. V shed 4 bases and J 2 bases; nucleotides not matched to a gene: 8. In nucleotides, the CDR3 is TGCAGTGCTATTAATCGGACTAGCGGGGGTCCCTACGAGCAGTACTTC. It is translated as CSAINRTSGGPYEQYF.

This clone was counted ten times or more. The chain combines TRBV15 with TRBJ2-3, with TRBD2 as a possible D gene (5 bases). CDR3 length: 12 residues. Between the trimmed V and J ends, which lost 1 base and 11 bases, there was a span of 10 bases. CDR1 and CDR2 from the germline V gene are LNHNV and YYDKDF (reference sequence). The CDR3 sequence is CATSRGTQVQYF. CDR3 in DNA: TGTGCCACCAGCAGAGGGACTCAGGTGCAGTATTTT. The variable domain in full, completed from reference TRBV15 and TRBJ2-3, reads DAMVIQNPRYQVTQFGKPVTLSCSQTLNHNVMYWYQQKSSQAPKLLFHYYDKDFNNEADTPDNFQSRRPNTSFCFLDIRSPGLGDTAMYLCATSRGTQVQYFGPGTRLTVL.

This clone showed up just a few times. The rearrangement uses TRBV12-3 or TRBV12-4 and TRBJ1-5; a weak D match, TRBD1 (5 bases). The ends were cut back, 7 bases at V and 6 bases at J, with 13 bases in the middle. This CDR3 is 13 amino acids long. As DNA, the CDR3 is TGTGCCAGCACCGTGGAGGGGTCTCAGCCCCAGCATTTT. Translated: CASTVEGSQPQHF.

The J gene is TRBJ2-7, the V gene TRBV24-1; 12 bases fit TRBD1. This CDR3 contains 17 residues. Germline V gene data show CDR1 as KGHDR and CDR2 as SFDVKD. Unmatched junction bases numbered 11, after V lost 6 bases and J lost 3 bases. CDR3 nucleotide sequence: TGTGCCACCAGTCCGGGACAGGGGGCGCCCAGGGGCTACGAGCAGTACTTC. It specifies CATSPGQGAPRGYEQYF.

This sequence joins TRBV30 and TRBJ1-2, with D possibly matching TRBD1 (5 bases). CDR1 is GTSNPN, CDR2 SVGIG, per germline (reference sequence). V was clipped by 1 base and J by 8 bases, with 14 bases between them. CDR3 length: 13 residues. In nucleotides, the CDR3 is TGTGCCTGGAGTGGGGTGGGGAGGGACGGCTACACCTTC. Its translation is CAWSGVGRDGYTF.

CDR3 sequence: CASSLRGLQYF. The CDR3 coding sequence is TGCGCCAGCAGCTTACGGGGGTTGCAGTATTTT. This chain uses TRBV5-1 with TRBJ2-3; a weak D match, TRBD2 (6 bases). The CDR3 sequence is 11 residues long. The V gene lost 2 bases and the J gene lost 11 bases, with 9 bases spanning the gap. Germline V gives CDR1 SGHRS, CDR2 YFSETQ.

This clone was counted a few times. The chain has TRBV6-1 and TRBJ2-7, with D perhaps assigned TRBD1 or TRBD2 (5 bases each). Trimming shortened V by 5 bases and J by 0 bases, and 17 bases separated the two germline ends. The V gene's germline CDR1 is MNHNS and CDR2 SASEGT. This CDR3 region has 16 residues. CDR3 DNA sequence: TGTGCCAGCAGTCGGCCCCGGGGCCCCGCCTCCTACGAGCAGTACTTC. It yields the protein CASSRPRGPASYEQYF.

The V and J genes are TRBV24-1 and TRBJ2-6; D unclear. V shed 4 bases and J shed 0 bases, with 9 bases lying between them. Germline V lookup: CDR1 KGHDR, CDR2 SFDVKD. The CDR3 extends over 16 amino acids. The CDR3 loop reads CATSDLDGSGANVLTF. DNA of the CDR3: TGTGCCACCAGTGACCTGGACGGCTCTGGGGCCAACGTCCTGACTTTC.

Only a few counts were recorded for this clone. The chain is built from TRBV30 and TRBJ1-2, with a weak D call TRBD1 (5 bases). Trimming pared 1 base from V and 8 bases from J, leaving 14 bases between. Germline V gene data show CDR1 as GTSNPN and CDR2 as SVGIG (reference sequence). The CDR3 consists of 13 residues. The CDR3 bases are TGTGCCTGGAGTGATACAGGACGATTGGGCTACACCTTC. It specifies CAWSDTGRLGYTF.

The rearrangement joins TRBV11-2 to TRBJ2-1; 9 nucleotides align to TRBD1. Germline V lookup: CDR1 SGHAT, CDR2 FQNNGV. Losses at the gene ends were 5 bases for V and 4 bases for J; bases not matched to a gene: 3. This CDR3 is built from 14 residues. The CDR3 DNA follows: TGTGCCAGCAGCCTCGGGACAGGGTACAATGAGCAGTTCTTC. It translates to CASSLGTGYNEQFF. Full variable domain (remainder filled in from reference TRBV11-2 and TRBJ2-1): EAGVAQSPRYKIIEKRQSVAFWCNPISGHATLYWYQQILGQGPKLLIQFQNNGVVDDSQLPKDRFSAERLKGVDSTLKIQPAKLEDSAVYLCASSLGTGYNEQFFGPGTRLTVL.

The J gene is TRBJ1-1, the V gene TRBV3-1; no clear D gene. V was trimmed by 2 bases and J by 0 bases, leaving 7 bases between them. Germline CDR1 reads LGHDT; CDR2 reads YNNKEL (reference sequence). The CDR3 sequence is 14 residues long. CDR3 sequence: CASSQRQLNTEAFF. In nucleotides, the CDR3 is TGTGCCAGCAGCCAAAGGCAGTTGAACACTGAAGCTTTCTTT.

CDR3 protein: CASSQVNSGLAGGPYEQYF. As DNA, the CDR3 is TGCGCCAGCAGCCAAGTAAATTCCGGACTAGCGGGAGGGCCGTACGAGCAGTACTTC. The chain has TRBV4-1 and TRBJ2-7, with 15 bases identical to TRBD2. With 1 base clipped from V and 4 bases from J, the junction kept 11 bases outside the gene matches. CDR1 and CDR2 (germline): MGHRA, YSYEKL. This CDR3 is 19 amino acids long.

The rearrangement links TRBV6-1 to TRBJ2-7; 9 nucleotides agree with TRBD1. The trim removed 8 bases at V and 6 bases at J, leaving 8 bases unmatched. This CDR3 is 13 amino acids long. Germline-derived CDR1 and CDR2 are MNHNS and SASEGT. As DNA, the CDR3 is TGTGCCAGCCGTGGAGGACAGGGGAGCGAGCAGTACTTC. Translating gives CASRGGQGSEQYF.

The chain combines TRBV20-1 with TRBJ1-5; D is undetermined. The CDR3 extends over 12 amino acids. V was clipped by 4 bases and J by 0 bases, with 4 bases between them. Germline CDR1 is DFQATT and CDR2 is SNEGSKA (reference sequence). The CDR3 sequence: CSAKYSNQPQHF. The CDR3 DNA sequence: TGCAGTGCTAAGTATAGCAATCAGCCCCAGCATTTT.

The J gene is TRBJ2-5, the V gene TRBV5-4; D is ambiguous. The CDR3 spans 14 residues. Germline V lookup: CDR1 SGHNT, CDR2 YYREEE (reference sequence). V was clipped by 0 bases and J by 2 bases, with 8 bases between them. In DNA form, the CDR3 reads TGTGCCAGCAGCTTGGGGACGGAACAAGAGACCCAGTACTTC. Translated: CASSLGTEQETQYF.

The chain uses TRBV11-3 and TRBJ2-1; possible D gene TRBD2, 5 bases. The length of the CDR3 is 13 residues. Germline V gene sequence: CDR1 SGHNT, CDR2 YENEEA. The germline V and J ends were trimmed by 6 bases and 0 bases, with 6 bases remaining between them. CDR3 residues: CASRTNSYNEQFF. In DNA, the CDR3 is TGTGCCAGCAGGACTAACTCCTACAATGAGCAGTTCTTC.

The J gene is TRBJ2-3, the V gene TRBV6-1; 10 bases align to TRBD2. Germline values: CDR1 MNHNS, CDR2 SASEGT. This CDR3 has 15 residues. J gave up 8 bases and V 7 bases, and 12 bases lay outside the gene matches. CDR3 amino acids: CASKQEIRLAGTQYF. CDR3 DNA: TGTGCCAGCAAACAAGAAATAAGACTAGCGGGTACGCAGTATTTT.

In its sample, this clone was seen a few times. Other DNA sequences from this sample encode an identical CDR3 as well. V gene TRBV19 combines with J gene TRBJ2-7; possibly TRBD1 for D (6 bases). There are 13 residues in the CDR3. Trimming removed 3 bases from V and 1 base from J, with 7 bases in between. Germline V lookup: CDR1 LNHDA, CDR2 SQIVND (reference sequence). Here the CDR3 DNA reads TGTGCCAGTAGTATGCAGGGGTCCTACGAGCAGTACTTC. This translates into CASSMQGSYEQYF.

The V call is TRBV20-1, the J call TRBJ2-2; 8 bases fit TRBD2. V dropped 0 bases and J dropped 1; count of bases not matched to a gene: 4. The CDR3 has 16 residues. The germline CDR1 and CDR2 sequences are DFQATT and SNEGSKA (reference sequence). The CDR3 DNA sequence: TGCAGTGCTAGAGATGAGCGGGAGCAGAACACCGGGGAGCTGTTTTTT. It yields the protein CSARDEREQNTGELFF.

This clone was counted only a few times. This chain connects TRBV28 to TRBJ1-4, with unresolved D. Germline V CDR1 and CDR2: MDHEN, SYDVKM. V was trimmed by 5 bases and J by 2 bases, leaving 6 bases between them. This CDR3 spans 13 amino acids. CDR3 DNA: TGTGCCAGCAGTGAAGATACTAATGAAAAACTGTTTTTT. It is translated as CASSEDTNEKLFF.

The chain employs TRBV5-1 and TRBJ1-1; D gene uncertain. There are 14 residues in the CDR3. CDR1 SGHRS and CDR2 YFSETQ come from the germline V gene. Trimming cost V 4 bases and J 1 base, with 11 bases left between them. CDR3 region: CASSRPAANTEAFF. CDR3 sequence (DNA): TGCGCCAGCAGCCGCCCTGCGGCGAACACTGAAGCTTTCTTT.

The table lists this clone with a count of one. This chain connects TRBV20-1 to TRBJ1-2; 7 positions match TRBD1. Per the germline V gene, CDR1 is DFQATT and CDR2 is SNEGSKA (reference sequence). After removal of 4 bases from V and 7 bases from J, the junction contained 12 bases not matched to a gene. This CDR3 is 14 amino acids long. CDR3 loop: CSAIPGQISSGYTF. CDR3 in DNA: TGCAGTGCTATACCGGGACAGATCTCAAGTGGCTACACCTTC.

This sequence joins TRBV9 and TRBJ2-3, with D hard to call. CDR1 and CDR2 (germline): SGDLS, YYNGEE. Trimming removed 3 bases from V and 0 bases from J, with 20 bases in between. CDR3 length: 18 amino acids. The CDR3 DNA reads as TGTGCCAGCAGCGGGGCCAGAAGCCCCCCCGGTAGCACAGATACGCAGTATTTT. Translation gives CASSGARSPPGSTDTQYF. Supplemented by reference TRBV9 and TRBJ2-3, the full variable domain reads DSGVTQTPKHLITATGQRVTLRCSPRSGDLSVYWYQQSLDQGLQFLIQYYNGEERAKGNILERFSAQQFPDLHSELNLSSLELGDSALYFCASSGARSPPGSTDTQYFGPGTRLTVL.

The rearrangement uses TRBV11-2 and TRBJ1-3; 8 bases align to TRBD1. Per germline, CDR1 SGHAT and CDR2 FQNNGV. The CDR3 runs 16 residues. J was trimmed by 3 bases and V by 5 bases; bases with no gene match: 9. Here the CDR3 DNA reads TGTGCCAGCAGCGGCTCAACAGGGGGGAGTGGAAACACCATATATTTT. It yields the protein CASSGSTGGSGNTIYF.

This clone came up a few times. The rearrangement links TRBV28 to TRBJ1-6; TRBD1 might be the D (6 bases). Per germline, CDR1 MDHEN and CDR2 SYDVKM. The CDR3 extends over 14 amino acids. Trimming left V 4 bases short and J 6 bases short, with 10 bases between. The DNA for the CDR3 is TGTGCCAGCAGTTACAGGGTGATTAATTCACCCCTCCACTTT. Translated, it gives CASSYRVINSPLHF.

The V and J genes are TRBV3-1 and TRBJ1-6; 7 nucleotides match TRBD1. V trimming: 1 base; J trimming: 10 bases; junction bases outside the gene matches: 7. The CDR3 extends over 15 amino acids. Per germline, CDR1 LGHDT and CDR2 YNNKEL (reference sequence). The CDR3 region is CASSQAFRGYSPLHF. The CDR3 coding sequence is TGTGCCAGCAGCCAAGCTTTCAGGGGGTACTCACCCCTCCACTTT. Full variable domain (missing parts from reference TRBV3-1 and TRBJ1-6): DTAVSQTPKYLVTQMGNDKSIKCEQNLGHDTMYWYKQDSKKFLKIMFSYNNKELIINETVPNRFSPKSPDKAHLNLHINSLELGDSAVYFCASSQAFRGYSPLHFGNGTRLTVT.

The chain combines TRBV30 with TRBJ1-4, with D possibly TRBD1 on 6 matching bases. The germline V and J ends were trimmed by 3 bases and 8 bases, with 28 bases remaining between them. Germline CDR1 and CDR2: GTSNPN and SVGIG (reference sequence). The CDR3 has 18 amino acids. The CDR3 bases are TGTGCCTGGAGATCCAATGGAGCTAGAAGGGGGGGAAGGGAAAAACTGTTTTTT. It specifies CAWRSNGARRGGREKLFF.

Here the CDR3 DNA reads TGTGCCACCGGTTTAGGGACGGCTTCGAACACCGGGGAGCTGTTTTTT. Translation: CATGLGTASNTGELFF. This chain joins TRBV24-1 and TRBJ2-2; D is perhaps TRBD1 or TRBD2 (5 bases each). Trimming took 9 bases from V and 0 from J, leaving 16 bases between them. Germline-derived CDR1 and CDR2 are KGHDR and SFDVKD. The length of the CDR3 is 16 residues.